This TCR beta chain came from a study of blood T cell repertoires in COVID-19. Study-wide background: Specimens from acute and convalescent COVID-19 originated in the United States, Italy and Spain. T cells, B-cell-depleted T cells, or PBMCs supplied cDNA or gDNA.

TCRdb's table, derived via immunoSEQ multiplex PCR, lists solely in-frame clones and lacks some. The data show tens of thousands of clones, around 80% seen once. The sample comprised peripheral blood. The clonotype originates from a woman older than 75 with acute or convalescent COVID-19.

The CDR3 here is CASSSPIAWPNNEQFF. CDR3 coding DNA: TGTGCCAGCAGTTCTCCTATAGCGTGGCCCAACAATGAGCAGTTCTTC. The chain combines TRBV6-2 or TRBV6-3 with TRBJ2-1, with a weak D call TRBD2 (5 bases). Per the germline V gene, CDR1 is MNHEY and CDR2 is SVGEGT. This CDR3 region has 16 residues. V lost 4 bases and J 5 bases, leaving 18 bases between the germline ends.